These 17 T cell receptor beta chains were all obtained from the same sample, sequenced in a study of graft-versus-host responses after intestinal transplantation. For these TCRs, the target antigens are not known. Data came from immunoSEQ multiplex PCR; TCRdb stores just in-frame clones and leaves some out. The sample contains 75,000 to 100,000 clones, 91% of which appear only once. This material consisted of unstimulated CD4+ T cells sorted from spleen or lymph node cells, taken before transplant. The source of these receptors is a human donor who was the organ donor for an intestinal transplant.

The chain links TRBV18 to TRBJ2-7, with unresolved D. Germline V gene lookup returns CDR1 KGHSH and CDR2 LQKENI. CDR3 length: 12 residues. V lost 6 bases and J lost 4, with 10 bases in between. The CDR3 sequence is CASSPFSYEQYF. For the CDR3, the DNA is TGTGCCAGCTCCCCTTTTTCTTACGAGCAGTACTTC.

CDR3 protein: CASSEWTDYEQYF. The CDR3 DNA is TGCGCCAGCAGCGAATGGACAGACTACGAGCAGTACTTC. The rearrangement links TRBV4-3 to TRBJ2-7; possible D gene TRBD1, 6 bases. The germline V gene encodes CDR1 LGHNA and CDR2 YSLEER. The CDR3 extends over 13 amino acids. V was pared by 5 bases and J by 3 bases, with 11 bases between.

This rearrangement joins TRBV9 to TRBJ2-5; 15 positions agree with TRBD2. There are 18 residues in the CDR3. The germline CDR1 and CDR2 sequences are SGDLS and YYNGEE. V shed 0 bases and J 4 bases; nucleotides not matched to a gene: 7. Here the CDR3 reads CASSVEWGTSGGPETQYF. CDR3 nucleotide sequence: TGTGCCAGCAGCGTAGAATGGGGGACTAGCGGGGGGCCAGAGACCCAGTACTTC.

The chain joins TRBV11-2 to TRBJ1-2, with D perhaps TRBD1 (5 bases). This CDR3 region has 13 residues. The germline CDR1 and CDR2 sequences are SGHAT and FQNNGV. Trimming stripped 2 bases from V and 4 bases from J, with 8 bases between. The CDR3 sequence: CASSLIQGYGYTF. Written as DNA, the CDR3 is TGTGCCAGCAGCTTAATCCAGGGCTATGGCTACACCTTC.

The chain couples TRBV5-6 to TRBJ2-7, with TRBD2 identical over 7 bases. Germline trimming cut 3 bases from V and 3 bases from J; bases unmatched to any gene: 6. CDR1 SGHDT and CDR2 YYEEEE come from the germline V gene. This CDR3 spans 14 amino acids. CDR3 coding DNA: TGTGCCAGCAGCTCAGCGGGACGGAGCTACGAGCAGTACTTC. It is translated as CASSSAGRSYEQYF.

J is TRBJ2-3 and V is TRBV7-3; 7 positions agree with TRBD1. Germline assignment: CDR1 SGHTA and CDR2 FQGTGA. Trimming cost V 3 bases and J 9 bases; bases outside gene matches: 3. This CDR3 spans 12 amino acids. In nucleotides, the CDR3 is TGTGCCAGCAGCTTCACAGGGGAAACGCAGTATTTT. It encodes CASSFTGETQYF.

For this clone: This sample includes further DNA sequences coding for the same CDR3. The chain carries TRBV7-2 and TRBJ1-2; a possible D gene is TRBD1 (6 bases). Between the trimmed V and J ends, which lost 4 bases and 4 bases, there was a span of 10 bases. The CDR3 has 13 residues. Per germline, CDR1 SGHTA and CDR2 FQGNSA. CDR3 in amino acids: CASSSDRSYGYTF. In DNA form, the CDR3 reads TGTGCCAGCAGCTCAGACAGGAGCTATGGCTACACCTTC.

This chain connects TRBV4-2 to TRBJ2-2; 15 nucleotides line up with TRBD2. The CDR3 totals 17 residues. The V and J ends lost 2 bases and 7 bases, in that order; junction bases with no gene match: 5. Germline assignment: CDR1 LGHNA and CDR2 YNFKEQ. CDR3 sequence: CASSQQGLAGGVGELFF. DNA for the CDR3: TGTGCCAGCAGCCAACAGGGACTAGCGGGGGGTGTCGGGGAGCTGTTTTTT.

The V and J genes are TRBV27 and TRBJ1-1; D is perhaps TRBD1 (6 bases). Germline values: CDR1 MNHEY, CDR2 SMNVEV (reference sequence). V lost 5 bases and J 0 bases, leaving 10 bases between the germline ends. CDR3 length: 14 residues. The CDR3 reads CASSTDRLNTEAFF. CDR3 sequence (DNA): TGTGCCAGCAGTACTGACAGGCTGAACACTGAAGCTTTCTTT.

Here the CDR3 reads CASSLVDRGFSYEQYF. CDR3 in DNA: TGTGCCAGCAGCTTAGTCGACAGGGGTTTCTCCTACGAGCAGTACTTC. The V and J genes are TRBV11-2 and TRBJ2-7; 8 nucleotides agree with TRBD1. V lost 1 base, J lost 0 bases, and 5 bases stayed unmatched. Germline values: CDR1 SGHAT, CDR2 FQNNGV. This CDR3 spans 16 amino acids.

The chain links TRBV5-4 to TRBJ1-1; D unresolved. The V gene lost 3 bases and the J gene lost 1 base, with 7 bases spanning the gap. This CDR3 spans 13 amino acids. The germline V gene has CDR1 SGHNT and CDR2 YYREEE (reference sequence). CDR3 sequence reads: CASSSERNTEAFF. In nucleotides, the CDR3 is TGTGCCAGCAGCTCCGAGAGGAACACTGAAGCTTTCTTT.

The chain links TRBV4-1 to TRBJ1-2; 7 bases align to TRBD1. Germline V gives CDR1 MGHRA, CDR2 YSYEKL. This CDR3 has 12 amino acids. The CDR3 here is CASSNHRGGYTF. In DNA, the CDR3 is TGCGCTAGTTCAAACCACAGGGGTGGCTACACCTTC.

The chain is built from TRBV5-1 and TRBJ2-2; TRBD1 aligns across 8 bases. With 5 bases clipped from V and 6 bases from J, the junction kept 6 bases outside the gene matches. The CDR3 is 14 amino acids. Per germline, CDR1 SGHRS and CDR2 YFSETQ. The CDR3 is CASRGQGAAGELFF. Written as DNA, the CDR3 is TGCGCCAGCAGAGGGCAGGGGGCGGCCGGGGAGCTGTTTTTT.

The chain carries TRBV7-3 and TRBJ2-1, with 8 bases fitting TRBD2. The CDR3 sequence is 17 residues long. With 5 bases clipped from V and 4 bases from J, the junction kept 13 bases outside the gene matches. Germline lookup yields CDR1 SGHTA and CDR2 FQGTGA. In DNA, the CDR3 is TGTGCCAGCAGCCCAAGGGGGGTAGCGGGGAGATACAATGAGCAGTTCTTC. Translated: CASSPRGVAGRYNEQFF. Based on the CDR3 plus reference TRBV7-3 and TRBJ2-1, the full variable domain is GAGVSQTPSNKVTEKGKYVELRCDPISGHTALYWYRQSLGQGPEFLIYFQGTGAADDSGLPNDRFFAVRPEGSVSTLKIQRTERGDSAVYLCASSPRGVAGRYNEQFFGPGTRLTVL.

This chain connects TRBV19 to TRBJ1-1; 8 bases align to TRBD1. Germline CDR1 is LNHDA and CDR2 is SQIVND (reference sequence). This CDR3 has 15 residues. The V segment lost 4 bases and the J segment 1 base; nucleotides outside the gene matches: 5. CDR3 residues: CASSTTDRGNTEAFF. The CDR3 DNA reads as TGTGCCAGTAGTACGACCGACAGGGGGAACACTGAAGCTTTCTTT.

The chain recombines TRBV11-2 with TRBJ2-7, with 9 nucleotides matching TRBD2. Looked up from germline, CDR1 is SGHAT and CDR2 is FQNNGV. Unmatched junction bases numbered 9, after V lost 2 bases and J lost 1 base. The CDR3 runs 17 residues. CDR3 sequence (DNA): TGTGCCAGCAGCTTATCCAGCGGGGGGATCTCATCCTACGAGCAGTACTTC. This gives the protein CASSLSSGGISSYEQYF.

The chain uses TRBV19 and TRBJ1-1, with TRBD1 matching over 7 bases. Germline V lookup: CDR1 LNHDA, CDR2 SQIVND (reference sequence). V was pared by 7 bases and J by 5 bases, with 10 bases of the junction left unmatched. This CDR3 is 14 amino acids long. This CDR3 reads CASTRGGAGTEAFF. CDR3 DNA sequence: TGTGCCAGTACCCGAGGGGGCGCAGGGACTGAAGCTTTCTTT. The full variable domain, its missing parts supplied by reference TRBV19 and TRBJ1-1, is DGGITQSPKYLFRKEGQNVTLSCEQNLNHDAMYWYRQDPGQGLRLIYYSQIVNDFQKGDIAEGYSVSREKKESFPLTVTSAQKNPTAFYLCASTRGGAGTEAFFGQGTRLTVV.